These 5 T cell receptor beta chains were sequenced from one sample in a study of cytomegalovirus exposure and HLA in healthy donors. Data came from immunoSEQ multiplex PCR; TCRdb stores just in-frame clones and leaves some out. The repertoire holds about 110,000 clones, with 85% to 90% as singletons. Sequencing was performed on PBMCs. These receptors originate from a woman younger than 35 in good health and CMV-seropositive.

The chain couples TRBV7-3 to TRBJ2-7, with 11 bases lining up with TRBD1. CDR3 length equals 14 residues. Germline V lookup: CDR1 SGHTA, CDR2 FQGTGA. V gave up 5 bases and J gave up 5 bases; unmatched junction bases: 5. The CDR3 bases are TGTGCCAGCAGCCCCGGGACAGGGGGGGACGAGCAGTACTTC. Protein sequence: CASSPGTGGDEQYF.

V and J are TRBV7-9 and TRBJ2-7, with D uncertain. Germline lookup yields CDR1 SEHNR and CDR2 FQNEAQ (reference sequence). V was shortened by 1 base and J by 3 bases, with 4 bases between the two germline ends. This CDR3 has 12 amino acids. CDR3 sequence: CASSLVRYEQYF. The CDR3 nucleotides are TGTGCCAGCAGCTTAGTCCGCTACGAGCAGTACTTC. The whole variable domain, filled in from reference TRBV7-9 and TRBJ2-7, reads DTGVSQNPRHKITKRGQNVTFRCDPISEHNRLYWYRQTLGQGPEFLTYFQNEAQLEKSRLLSDRFSAERPKGSFSTLEIQRTEQGDSAMYLCASSLVRYEQYFGPGTRLTVT.

V usage is TRBV6-6 and J usage is TRBJ1-4; D might be TRBD1 (5 bases). Germline V lookup: CDR1 MNHNY, CDR2 SVGAGI (reference sequence). V was clipped by 0 bases and J by 7 bases, with 15 bases between them. CDR3 length equals 16 residues. For the CDR3, the DNA is TGTGCCAGCAGTTACTCGATGACGGGGGAGGGTGAAAAACTGTTTTTT. Amino acids: CASSYSMTGEGEKLFF.

This clone has just one count. This sequence joins TRBV5-8 and TRBJ1-5, with 7 positions matching TRBD1. CDR1 is SGHTS and CDR2 is YDEGEE in the germline V gene. The length of the CDR3 is 15 residues. V lost 1 base, J lost 3 bases, and 4 bases stayed unmatched. CDR3: CASSLSGTANQPQHF. The CDR3, as DNA: TGTGCCAGCAGCTTGTCCGGGACAGCCAATCAGCCCCAGCATTTT.

This clone was counted a single time. The chain employs TRBV5-4 and TRBJ1-2, with 10 positions matching TRBD1. The CDR3 has 13 residues. V trimming: 5 bases; J trimming: 5 bases; junction bases outside the gene matches: 3. CDR1 and CDR2 (germline): SGHNT, YYREEE (reference sequence). The CDR3: CASRTGQGYGYTF. CDR3 sequence (DNA): TGTGCCAGCAGAACGGGACAGGGGTATGGCTACACCTTC.